The 20 T cell receptor beta chains presented below share a single source sample, sequenced in a study of blood T cell repertoires in COVID-19. Sequencing used immunoSEQ multiplex PCR; TCRdb keeps in-frame clones, though not all of them. The table records approximately 130,000 clones, 81% of them present only once. The sequenced sample consisted of peripheral blood. These receptors came from a woman in her fifties or sixties with active or convalescent COVID-19.

This chain joins TRBV2 and TRBJ1-5, with D perhaps TRBD1 (5 bases). Germline V CDR1 and CDR2: SNHLY, FYNNEI. V gave up 3 bases and J gave up 4 bases, with 13 bases separating them. CDR3 length: 15 residues. In DNA, the CDR3 is TGTGCCAGCAGTGAGGTGCAGGGTAGGAATCAGCCCCAGCATTTT. It yields the protein CASSEVQGRNQPQHF.

The gene calls are TRBV24-1 and TRBJ2-1; 8 bases line up with TRBD2. This CDR3 has 15 amino acids. Germline V gene data show CDR1 as KGHDR and CDR2 as SFDVKD. Trimming took 1 base from V and 8 from J; bases not matched to a gene: 6. This chain's CDR3 is CATSDLAGDGHEQFF. CDR3 DNA sequence: TGTGCCACCAGTGATTTAGCGGGAGACGGCCATGAGCAGTTCTTC.

DNA of the CDR3: TGCGCCAGCAGCCAAGATCGGGGACTCCAAGAGACCCAGTACTTC. The encoded protein is CASSQDRGLQETQYF. The chain combines TRBV4-1 with TRBJ2-5, with a tentative D call TRBD2 (6 bases). V lost 0 bases and J 1 base, leaving 9 bases between the germline ends. Germline CDR1 is MGHRA and CDR2 is YSYEKL. The CDR3 runs 15 residues.

This rearrangement joins TRBV6-4 to TRBJ1-5, with TRBD1 as a possible D gene (6 bases). The CDR3 runs to 13 residues. Germline-derived CDR1 and CDR2 are MRHNA and SNTAGT. Trimming left V 11 bases short and J 3 bases short, with 14 bases between. In DNA, the CDR3 is TGTGCCGGAGACTCAGGGGTCAATCAGCCCCAGCATTTT. It is translated as CAGDSGVNQPQHF.

This sequence joins TRBV6-2 or TRBV6-3 and TRBJ2-5; D unclear. CDR3 length equals 13 residues. V lost 6 bases to trimming and J lost 1 base, with 9 bases between them. CDR1 MNHEY and CDR2 SVGEGT come from the germline V gene. This chain's CDR3 is CASSRNSQETQYF. Written as DNA, the CDR3 is TGTGCCAGCAGCCGAAATAGCCAAGAGACCCAGTACTTC.

The chain couples TRBV10-1 to TRBJ1-2; D remains ambiguous. The V end lost 2 bases, the J end lost 6 bases, and 10 bases lay between the germline ends. The germline gives CDR1 WNHNN, CDR2 SYGVQD (reference sequence). CDR3 length equals 13 residues. CDR3: CASSETTHNGYTF. The CDR3 DNA is TGCGCCAGCAGTGAGACCACACACAATGGCTACACCTTC.

The rearrangement joins TRBV10-3 to TRBJ1-2; 8 bases align to TRBD1. The germline V gene has CDR1 ENHRY and CDR2 SYGVKD. With V trimmed by 10 bases and J by 3 bases, 16 bases remained unmatched. The CDR3 runs 16 residues. The chain's CDR3 is CASMRFPGQEDYGYTF. CDR3 sequence (DNA): TGTGCCAGCATGCGCTTCCCGGGACAGGAAGACTATGGCTACACCTTC.

This clone turned up a few times. Other DNA sequences in the same sample also yield this CDR3. This chain connects TRBV5-1 to TRBJ1-6, with D perhaps matching TRBD1 (5 bases). Looked up from germline, CDR1 is SGHRS and CDR2 is YFSETQ. This CDR3 spans 15 amino acids. V gave up 4 bases and J gave up 7 bases, with 15 bases separating them. The CDR3 sequence: CASSLGRSGNSPLHF. As DNA, the CDR3 is TGCGCCAGCAGCCTGGGACGGTCGGGAAATTCACCCCTCCACTTT.

This chain connects TRBV27 to TRBJ1-2, with 7 bases lining up with TRBD1. Germline-derived CDR1 and CDR2 are MNHEY and SMNVEV (reference sequence). With V trimmed by 2 bases and J by 7 bases, 16 bases remained unmatched. The CDR3 contains 17 residues. CDR3 sequence: CASSLTRLQGTSGGYTF. Here the CDR3 DNA reads TGTGCCAGCAGTTTAACGAGGTTACAGGGGACGTCGGGTGGCTACACCTTC.

This chain links TRBV19 with TRBJ1-5; 9 bases align to TRBD1. The V gene's germline CDR1 is LNHDA and CDR2 SQIVND (reference sequence). This CDR3 has 22 amino acids. J lost 0 bases, V lost 6 bases, and 24 bases had no gene match. The CDR3 sequence: CASSPNPFWGTGSSYSNQPQHF. The CDR3 DNA reads TGTGCCAGTAGCCCAAATCCATTTTGGGGGACAGGGTCCTCTTATAGCAATCAGCCCCAGCATTTT.

This chain links TRBV30 with TRBJ1-1; TRBD1 matches 9 bases. Germline V gives CDR1 GTSNPN, CDR2 SVGIG (reference sequence). Trimming took 2 bases from V and 4 from J; bases not matched to a gene: 8. This CDR3 contains 15 residues. The CDR3 region is CAWSKLGDRATEAFF. CDR3 coding DNA: TGTGCCTGGAGTAAGTTGGGGGACAGGGCCACTGAAGCTTTCTTT.

V and J are TRBV24-1 and TRBJ1-1; D unclear. Looked up from germline, CDR1 is KGHDR and CDR2 is SFDVKD. The CDR3 runs 15 residues. V lost 1 base and J 0 bases, leaving 8 bases between the germline ends. The CDR3 spells CATSDLPGVNTEAFF. DNA of the CDR3: TGTGCCACCAGTGATTTACCCGGGGTGAACACTGAAGCTTTCTTT.

The rearrangement links TRBV14 to TRBJ1-1; 7 bases line up with TRBD1. The germline CDR1 and CDR2 sequences are SGHDN and FVKESK. The junction had 4 bases not matched to a gene; V was cut back by 5 bases and J by 4 bases. This CDR3 has 13 residues. The CDR3 sequence: CASSFDRATEAFF. In nucleotides, the CDR3 is TGTGCCAGCAGCTTCGACAGGGCCACTGAAGCTTTCTTT.

The chain recombines TRBV28 with TRBJ1-1; D remains unclear. Germline CDR1 reads MDHEN; CDR2 reads SYDVKM. The CDR3 runs 14 residues. V lost 6 bases and J 8 bases, leaving 19 bases between the germline ends. The CDR3 coding sequence is TGTGCCAGCAGGGGAGTCGATGGTCCCTGGGAAGCTTTCTTT. Encoded protein: CASRGVDGPWEAFF.

The chain combines TRBV5-1 with TRBJ1-4; 9 nucleotides match TRBD1. This CDR3 has 14 residues. Germline lookup yields CDR1 SGHRS and CDR2 YFSETQ. The trim removed 5 bases at V and 4 bases at J, leaving 3 bases unmatched. The CDR3 protein is CASSGQGFNEKLFF. In DNA form, the CDR3 reads TGCGCCAGCAGTGGACAGGGGTTTAATGAAAAACTGTTTTTT. Full variable domain (remainder filled in from reference TRBV5-1 and TRBJ1-4): KAGVTQTPRYLIKTRGQQVTLSCSPISGHRSVSWYQQTPGQGLQFLFEYFSETQRNKGNFPGRFSGRQFSNSRSEMNVSTLELGDSALYLCASSGQGFNEKLFFGSGTQLSVL.

The chain joins TRBV4-3 to TRBJ2-3; 9 positions agree with TRBD2. Trimming took 1 base from V and 3 from J; bases not matched to a gene: 8. The CDR3 loop spans 17 amino acids. Germline V gene lookup returns CDR1 LGHNA and CDR2 YSLEER. The CDR3 spells CASSQGGVTSGTDTQYF. CDR3 nucleotide sequence: TGCGCCAGCAGCCAAGGTGGGGTGACTAGCGGAACAGATACGCAGTATTTT.

The rearrangement uses TRBV5-1 and TRBJ2-1; 7 nucleotides agree with TRBD2. Trimming removed 0 bases from V and 2 bases from J; junction bases left unmatched: 5. CDR1 and CDR2 (germline): SGHRS, YFSETQ. This CDR3 has 16 residues. Here the CDR3 reads CASSLGGGSAYNEQFF. The CDR3 DNA reads as TGCGCCAGCAGCTTGGGGGGCGGGAGCGCCTACAATGAGCAGTTCTTC.

The CDR3: CASSVGVGLAGGETQYF. CDR3 DNA: TGTGCCAGCAGCGTAGGGGTAGGGCTAGCGGGCGGCGAGACCCAGTACTTC. This chain connects TRBV9 to TRBJ2-5; 8 bases agree with TRBD2. Germline CDR1 and CDR2: SGDLS and YYNGEE. The trim removed 0 bases at V and 5 bases at J, leaving 12 bases unmatched. This CDR3 is built from 17 residues.

The chain carries TRBV19 and TRBJ2-1, with D hard to call. Germline V gene lookup returns CDR1 LNHDA and CDR2 SQIVND (reference sequence). V was pared by 5 bases and J by 0 bases, with 11 bases between. The CDR3 sequence is 15 residues long. CDR3 in amino acids: CASSYEPSSYNEQFF. The CDR3 coding sequence is TGTGCCAGTAGTTACGAACCGAGCTCCTACAATGAGCAGTTCTTC. The variable domain in full, completed from reference TRBV19 and TRBJ2-1, reads DGGITQSPKYLFRKEGQNVTLSCEQNLNHDAMYWYRQDPGQGLRLIYYSQIVNDFQKGDIAEGYSVSREKKESFPLTVTSAQKNPTAFYLCASSYEPSSYNEQFFGPGTRLTVL.

This clone was seen just once. The CDR3 sequence is CASSLTGGAGAEQYV. The CDR3 DNA follows: TGTGCCAGCAGCTTAACGGGGGGCGCGGGGGCCGAGCAGTACGTC. The chain uses TRBV6-6 and TRBJ2-7; D perhaps matches TRBD2 (7 bases). CDR1 and CDR2 (germline): MNHNY, SVGAGI (reference sequence). The V end was cut by 6 bases, the J end by 6 bases, with 21 bases between. The CDR3 is made up of 15 amino acids.